This T cell receptor beta chain was sequenced during a study of blood T cell repertoires in COVID-19. Study-level information: Sites across the United States, Italy and Spain contributed samples from acute and convalescent COVID-19. Sample material is recorded as cDNA or gDNA derived from T cells, B-cell-depleted T cells, or PBMCs.

In the authors' methods: Estimates of nucleated cell counts were drawn from the amplification of reference gene primers. Method: immunoSEQ multiplex PCR; TCRdb's copy keeps in-frame clones and lacks some. V, J and clone size are those of that table, while D and trimming were read from the DNA. The table records roughly 40,000 clones, 80% to 90% of them present only once. This clone was seen a single time. The trim removed 3 bases at V and 2 bases at J, leaving 10 bases unmatched. There are 17 residues in the CDR3. Germline V lookup: CDR1 MGHRA, CDR2 YSYEKL. Material: peripheral blood. This chain connects TRBV4-1 to TRBJ2-1; 7 bases are a match to TRBD2. The sequence was collected from a man younger than 40 with active or convalescent COVID-19. The CDR3 DNA follows: TGCGCCAGCAGCCACCAGCCGGGACTACTGACCTACAATGAGCAGTTCTTC. Amino acid sequence: CASSHQPGLLTYNEQFF.